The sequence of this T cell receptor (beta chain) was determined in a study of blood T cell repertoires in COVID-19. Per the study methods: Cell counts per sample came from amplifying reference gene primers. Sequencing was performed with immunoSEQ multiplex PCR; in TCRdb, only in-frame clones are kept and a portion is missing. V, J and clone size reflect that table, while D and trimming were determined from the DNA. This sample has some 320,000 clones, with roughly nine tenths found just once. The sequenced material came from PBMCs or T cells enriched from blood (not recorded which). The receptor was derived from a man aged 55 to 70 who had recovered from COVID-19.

DNA of the CDR3: TGTGCCAGCTCACCGCAGGGTGGAAGCACAGATACGCAGTATTTT. This encodes CASSPQGGSTDTQYF. The J gene is TRBJ2-3, the V gene TRBV18, with D perhaps matching TRBD1 (5 bases). V lost 3 bases and J 0 bases, leaving 10 bases between the germline ends. Germline V gene lookup returns CDR1 KGHSH and CDR2 LQKENI. CDR3 length equals 15 residues.